Included here is one T cell receptor (beta chain) sequence, with context. The sample is drawn from a study of blood T cell repertoires in COVID-19. Whole-study context: Acute and convalescent COVID-19 specimens originated in the United States, Italy and Spain. Nucleic acid was either cDNA or gDNA, and it came from T cells, B-cell-depleted T cells, or PBMCs.

Germline CDR1 is LGHNT and CDR2 is FRNRAP. The V gene end was trimmed by 1 base and the J gene end by 4 bases; junction bases not matched to a gene: 4. The CDR3 has 15 amino acids. Original data processing: The authors estimated nucleated cell counts from reference gene primer amplification. The protocol was immunoSEQ multiplex PCR, while the TCRdb copy is restricted to in-frame clones and leaves out a portion. V and J calls and clone size are copied from that table; D and trimming were computed from the DNA. The table has 25,000 to 30,000 clones, about 80% seen once. The source of this sequence is an elderly man with active or convalescent COVID-19. The sample comprised peripheral blood. The rearrangement uses TRBV12-5 and TRBJ2-1; 7 bases map to TRBD1. CDR3 residues: CASGLDGQEYNEQFF. In nucleotides, the CDR3 is TGTGCTAGTGGTTTGGACGGACAGGAGTACAATGAGCAGTTCTTC.